The 30 T cell receptor beta chains below were found in one sample sequenced in a study of OX40 agonist ivuxolimab in advanced cancers. Data came from immunoSEQ multiplex PCR; TCRdb stores just in-frame clones and leaves some out. In the table there are 75,000 to 80,000 clones, around 86% of which are singletons. Sample: CD4+ or CD8+ T cells sorted from blood, taken in a trial of the OX40 agonist ivuxolimab. Receptor source: an adult with an advanced solid tumor such as melanoma, head and neck, liver or kidney cancer.

The chain couples TRBV7-9 to TRBJ2-7; D gene unclear. Trimming took 8 bases from V and 6 from J, leaving 14 bases between them. The CDR3 spans 12 residues. In germline, CDR1 is SEHNR, CDR2 FQNEAQ (reference sequence). The DNA of the CDR3 is TGTGCCAGCTCCGGCCCCTACGCCGAGCAGTACTTC. This encodes CASSGPYAEQYF.

V usage is TRBV5-1 and J usage is TRBJ2-5; no reliable D call. There are 12 residues in the CDR3. With 7 bases removed from V and 5 bases from J, the gap between germline ends came to 12 bases. Per germline, CDR1 SGHRS and CDR2 YFSETQ. CDR3 sequence reads: CASGRTVETQYF. CDR3 in DNA: TGCGCCAGCGGACGAACTGTGGAGACCCAGTACTTC.

The chain couples TRBV2 to TRBJ2-1; a possible D gene is TRBD1 (6 bases). The CDR3 consists of 12 residues. V was trimmed by 6 bases and J by 7 bases, leaving 10 bases between them. Germline CDR1 reads SNHLY; CDR2 reads FYNNEI. CDR3 nucleotide sequence: TGTGCCAGCAGCACACAGGGTAATGAGCAGTTCTTC. Protein sequence: CASSTQGNEQFF.

The chain recombines TRBV4-1 with TRBJ2-7, with TRBD1 as a possible D gene (6 bases). Germline assignment: CDR1 MGHRA and CDR2 YSYEKL. Trimming shortened V by 2 bases and J by 2 bases, and 19 bases separated the two germline ends. The CDR3 is made up of 17 amino acids. CDR3 in DNA: TGCGCCAGCAGCCAAAATTGGGGGCATCGGACCGCCTACGAGCAGTACTTC. Translated: CASSQNWGHRTAYEQYF.

This clone appeared a single time. The CDR3 here is CASSPPTGLGTDTQYF. The CDR3 coding sequence is TGCGCCAGCAGCCCCCCGACAGGCTTAGGGACAGATACGCAGTATTTT. This rearrangement joins TRBV5-1 to TRBJ2-3, with D tentatively TRBD1 (6 bases). Germline CDR1 SGHRS, CDR2 YFSETQ. Between the trimmed V and J ends, which lost 4 bases and 3 bases, there was a span of 18 bases. CDR3 length equals 16 residues. The full variable domain, with the rest looked up from reference TRBV5-1 and TRBJ2-3, is KAGVTQTPRYLIKTRGQQVTLSCSPISGHRSVSWYQQTPGQGLQFLFEYFSETQRNKGNFPGRFSGRQFSNSRSEMNVSTLELGDSALYLCASSPPTGLGTDTQYFGPGTRLTVL.

This clone was counted between two and nine times. V and J are TRBV2 and TRBJ1-2; 7 bases are shared with TRBD1. Germline V lookup: CDR1 SNHLY, CDR2 FYNNEI. With V trimmed by 5 bases and J by 4 bases, 7 bases remained unmatched. This CDR3 contains 14 residues. The DNA of the CDR3 is TGTGCCAGCAGTACGCAGGGACAGAGCTATGGCTACACCTTC. This sequence encodes CASSTQGQSYGYTF.

The V call is TRBV30, the J call TRBJ1-1; D gene unclear. The CDR3 extends over 11 amino acids. The ends were cut back, 0 bases at V and 6 bases at J, with 5 bases in the middle. The germline V gene has CDR1 GTSNPN and CDR2 SVGIG (reference sequence). The CDR3 reads CAWSVRAEAFF. The CDR3 DNA reads as TGTGCCTGGAGTGTGAGGGCTGAAGCTTTCTTT.

The chain joins TRBV21-1 to TRBJ2-1. TRBV21-1 is described as a pseudogene. The CDR3 spans 14 residues. The CDR3 DNA follows: TGTGCCAGCAGAAGGGTAAGGCGCTACAATGAGCAGTTCTTC. Residues: CASRRVRRYNEQFF.

The chain couples TRBV7-2 to TRBJ2-7; 11 nucleotides align to TRBD2. Germline CDR1 is SGHTA and CDR2 is FQGNSA. The V gene end was trimmed by 5 bases and the J gene end by 2 bases; junction bases not matched to a gene: 8. The CDR3 sequence is 16 residues long. CDR3 sequence: CASSLSSGGTPYEQYF. CDR3 bases: TGTGCCAGCAGCCTCTCTAGCGGGGGGACGCCCTACGAGCAGTACTTC. Supplemented by reference TRBV7-2 and TRBJ2-7, the full variable domain reads GAGVSQSPSNKVTEKGKDVELRCDPISGHTALYWYRQSLGQGLEFLIYFQGNSAPDKSGLPSDRFSAERTGGSVSTLTIQRTQQEDSAVYLCASSLSSGGTPYEQYFGPGTRLTVT.

The rearrangement links TRBV4-3 to TRBJ2-7; either TRBD1 or TRBD2 may fit D (5 bases each). V was cut by 1 base and J by 0 bases, with 10 bases left in between. Germline-derived CDR1 and CDR2 are LGHNA and YSLEER. The CDR3 has 15 residues. The CDR3 region is CASSQVVGVSYEQYF. Here the CDR3 DNA reads TGCGCCAGCAGCCAAGTGGTGGGGGTCTCCTACGAGCAGTACTTC.

The genes are TRBV4-1 and TRBJ2-2; D is unresolved. Germline V CDR1 and CDR2: MGHRA, YSYEKL. Deletions cut 5 bases from V and 0 bases from J, with 10 bases between. There are 15 residues in the CDR3. The CDR3 DNA follows: TGCGCCAGCAGCTTATTGGGGACGAACACCGGGGAGCTGTTTTTT. Its translation is CASSLLGTNTGELFF.

This chain uses TRBV6-6 with TRBJ1-4; D remains unclear. V was clipped by 6 bases and J by 5 bases, with 13 bases between them. The CDR3 covers 14 residues. CDR1 and CDR2 from the germline V gene are MNHNY and SVGAGI (reference sequence). CDR3 amino acids: CASSNSVQNEKLFF. In nucleotides, the CDR3 is TGTGCCAGCAGCAACAGTGTACAGAATGAAAAACTGTTTTTT.

V gene TRBV10-2 combines with J gene TRBJ2-1; TRBD1 is a possible D gene (6 bases). The CDR3 runs 17 residues. V lost 7 bases and J 6 bases, leaving 25 bases between the germline ends. Germline CDR1 reads WSHSY; CDR2 reads SAAADI. Written as DNA, the CDR3 is TGCGCCAGCACCCCCCAGGGACATCCAGACTCCCTCAATGAGCAGTTCTTC. Translation gives CASTPQGHPDSLNEQFF.

The gene calls are TRBV9 and TRBJ1-6; unclear D gene. The V gene lost 3 bases and the J gene lost 0 bases, with 7 bases spanning the gap. Germline CDR1 SGDLS, CDR2 YYNGEE. This CDR3 comprises 15 residues. CDR3 nucleotide sequence: TGTGCCAGCAGCGGGGGAAGCTCCTATAATTCACCCCTCCACTTT. Its translation is CASSGGSSYNSPLHF.

The chain links TRBV9 to TRBJ1-1; D possibly corresponds to TRBD1 (5 bases). The CDR3 covers 13 residues. V lost 4 bases and J 2 bases, leaving 9 bases between the germline ends. The germline gives CDR1 SGDLS, CDR2 YYNGEE. DNA of the CDR3: TGTGCCAGCAGCCGGGACCCTAACACTGAAGCTTTCTTT. Its translation: CASSRDPNTEAFF. Filled out from reference TRBV9 and TRBJ1-1, the complete variable domain reads DSGVTQTPKHLITATGQRVTLRCSPRSGDLSVYWYQQSLDQGLQFLIQYYNGEERAKGNILERFSAQQFPDLHSELNLSSLELGDSALYFCASSRDPNTEAFFGQGTRLTVV.

The V and J genes are TRBV5-6 and TRBJ1-2; no firm D call. CDR3 size: 11 residues. Germline V gene data show CDR1 as SGHDT and CDR2 as YYEEEE. The V gene lost 5 bases and the J gene lost 5 bases, with 7 bases spanning the gap. CDR3 residues: CASSNLYGYTF. CDR3 coding DNA: TGTGCCAGCAGTAACCTTTATGGCTACACCTTC.

The J gene is TRBJ2-1, the V gene TRBV11-2; TRBD2 is a possible D gene (6 bases). CDR3 length: 15 residues. CDR1 is SGHAT and CDR2 is FQNNGV in the germline V gene. The germline V and J ends were trimmed by 5 bases and 0 bases, with 11 bases remaining between them. The CDR3 DNA sequence: TGTGCCAGCAGCGCCCGGGGGAGCTCCTACAATGAGCAGTTCTTC. Amino acids: CASSARGSSYNEQFF.

This clone was recorded a few times. The chain links TRBV6-6 to TRBJ2-7; D is possibly TRBD2 (6 bases). The V gene's germline CDR1 is MNHNY and CDR2 SVGAGI (reference sequence). The CDR3 loop spans 14 amino acids. Trimming took 8 bases from V and 5 from J, leaving 19 bases between them. This chain's CDR3 is CASELYGLSNEQYF. Here the CDR3 DNA reads TGTGCCAGCGAACTCTACGGACTAAGCAACGAGCAGTACTTC.

The rearrangement uses TRBV19 and TRBJ1-5; D may be TRBD1 (5 bases). Per germline, CDR1 LNHDA and CDR2 SQIVND (reference sequence). The CDR3 totals 12 residues. Trimming took off 3 bases at V and 5 bases at J, with 5 bases between the two ends. CDR3: CASSMGDQPQHF. The CDR3 DNA reads TGTGCCAGTAGTATGGGGGATCAGCCCCAGCATTTT.

The gene calls are TRBV6-1 and TRBJ1-1; the D gene is possibly TRBD1 (6 bases). CDR1 MNHNS and CDR2 SASEGT come from the germline V gene. CDR3 length: 12 amino acids. The germline V and J ends were trimmed by 6 bases and 3 bases, with 8 bases remaining between them. CDR3 in DNA: TGTGCCAGCAGGGACAGCTACACTGAAGCTTTCTTT. Protein: CASRDSYTEAFF.

On this clone itself: Other DNA sequences of this sample code for an identical CDR3. The chain links TRBV6-1 to TRBJ1-1; the D is unclear. V was shortened by 0 bases and J by 5 bases, with 4 bases between the two germline ends. Germline-derived CDR1 and CDR2 are MNHNS and SASEGT. This CDR3 has 12 amino acids. CDR3 in amino acids: CASSEAGTEAFF. CDR3 sequence (DNA): TGTGCCAGCAGTGAAGCAGGGACTGAAGCTTTCTTT.

This clone was recorded only once. The gene calls are TRBV5-4 and TRBJ2-1; D remains ambiguous. The CDR3 covers 14 residues. From germline, CDR1 is SGHNT and CDR2 YYREEE (reference sequence). The V and J ends lost 1 base and 4 bases respectively, with 9 bases between them. The CDR3 here is CASSLQLGYNEQFF. The CDR3 DNA is TGTGCCAGCAGCTTGCAGTTGGGATACAATGAGCAGTTCTTC. Full variable domain (outside the CDR3, taken from reference TRBV5-4 and TRBJ2-1): ETGVTQSPTHLIKTRGQQVTLRCSSQSGHNTVSWYQQALGQGPQFIFQYYREEENGRGNFPPRFSGLQFPNYSSELNVNALELDDSALYLCASSLQLGYNEQFFGPGTRLTVL.

The chain joins TRBV29-1 to TRBJ2-3; no clear D. Germline CDR1 SQVTM, CDR2 ANQGSEA. The CDR3 spans 12 residues. The V end lost 6 bases, the J end lost 7 bases, and 14 bases lay between the germline ends. The CDR3 protein is CSVVPVDYTQYF. CDR3 in DNA: TGCAGCGTGGTTCCAGTTGACTATACGCAGTATTTT.

The rearrangement joins TRBV29-1 to TRBJ2-3; D may be TRBD2 (5 bases). CDR3 size: 12 residues. Germline-derived CDR1 and CDR2 are SQVTM and ANQGSEA. V gave up 0 bases and J gave up 8 bases, with 9 bases separating them. The CDR3 DNA sequence: TGCAGCGTTGAAGAGGGAGCAGTTACGCAGTATTTT. It is translated as CSVEEGAVTQYF.

The chain couples TRBV5-1 to TRBJ2-1; 12 bases line up with TRBD2. The germline V gene encodes CDR1 SGHRS and CDR2 YFSETQ. This CDR3 is built from 14 residues. The junction had 1 base not matched to a gene; V was cut back by 2 bases and J by 7 bases. CDR3 protein: CASSFTSGRNEQFF. The CDR3 nucleotides read TGCGCCAGCAGCTTCACTAGCGGGAGGAATGAGCAGTTCTTC. Combining the CDR3 with reference TRBV5-1 and TRBJ2-1 gives the whole variable domain KAGVTQTPRYLIKTRGQQVTLSCSPISGHRSVSWYQQTPGQGLQFLFEYFSETQRNKGNFPGRFSGRQFSNSRSEMNVSTLELGDSALYLCASSFTSGRNEQFFGPGTRLTVL.

This chain joins TRBV18 and TRBJ1-4; 7 bases fit TRBD1. The CDR3 has 17 residues. V was pared by 3 bases and J by 0 bases, with 7 bases of the junction left unmatched. Germline lookup yields CDR1 KGHSH and CDR2 LQKENI. Here the CDR3 reads CASSPWGQSATNEKLFF. CDR3 DNA sequence: TGTGCCAGCTCACCGTGGGGACAGAGCGCAACTAATGAAAAACTGTTTTTT.

This sequence joins TRBV5-1 and TRBJ1-6, with 10 bases lining up with TRBD1. CDR3 length: 15 amino acids. CDR1 SGHRS and CDR2 YFSETQ come from the germline V gene. V shed 1 base and J 10 bases; nucleotides not matched to a gene: 5. CDR3 nucleotide sequence: TGCGCCAGCAGCTTGAGACAGGGGGCGAGCTCACCCCTCCACTTT. Translating gives CASSLRQGASSPLHF.

The V and J genes are TRBV20-1 and TRBJ2-7, with unresolved D. The V gene lost 3 bases and the J gene lost 1 base, with 4 bases spanning the gap. Germline-derived CDR1 and CDR2 are DFQATT and SNEGSKA (reference sequence). CDR3 length equals 11 residues. As DNA, the CDR3 is TGCAGTGCTAGCCCGTCCTACGAGCAGTACTTC. As protein: CSASPSYEQYF.

The chain recombines TRBV5-6 with TRBJ2-2; 9 nucleotides agree with TRBD1. Germline trimming cut 4 bases from V and 7 bases from J; bases unmatched to any gene: 8. The length of the CDR3 is 15 residues. The germline V gene encodes CDR1 SGHDT and CDR2 YYEEEE. CDR3: CASSPMGQGYGELFF. CDR3 nucleotide sequence: TGTGCCAGCAGCCCTATGGGACAGGGATACGGGGAGCTGTTTTTT.

This chain links TRBV15 with TRBJ1-1; D unclear. The CDR3 totals 14 residues. Per the germline V gene, CDR1 is LNHNV and CDR2 is YYDKDF (reference sequence). Trimming shortened V by 0 bases and J by 3 bases, and 8 bases separated the two germline ends. The CDR3 protein is CATSRDQEDTEAFF. The CDR3 DNA reads TGTGCCACCAGCAGAGATCAGGAGGACACTGAAGCTTTCTTT. Supplemented by reference TRBV15 and TRBJ1-1, the full variable domain reads DAMVIQNPRYQVTQFGKPVTLSCSQTLNHNVMYWYQQKSSQAPKLLFHYYDKDFNNEADTPDNFQSRRPNTSFCFLDIRSPGLGDTAMYLCATSRDQEDTEAFFGQGTRLTVV.